A single sample is the source of the 22 T cell receptor beta chains below, sequenced in a study of a mutant IDH1 vaccine in newly diagnosed glioma. The assay was immunoSEQ multiplex PCR, and TCRdb's table has in-frame clones only and misses some. Among about 32,000 clones, 60% to 85% were seen once, and the ten largest hold about 9.3%. Time point specified: week 35, safety follow-up. The vaccine gave 300 ug of a 20-mer mutant IDH1 peptide subcutaneously per dose. Their target antigens are unknown. The specimen comprised PBMCs, sampled from a glioma patient whose treatment included an IDH1 peptide vaccine. The receptors shown here come from a woman in her 30s with glioma. Some clones in this sample may be carry-over from other donors' samples.

This chain links TRBV5-1 with TRBJ2-1, with 14 bases identical to TRBD2. This CDR3 region has 13 residues. Germline loops: CDR1 SGHRS, CDR2 YFSETQ. Losses at the gene ends were 4 bases for V and 13 bases for J; bases not matched to a gene: 4. The CDR3 region has the DNA TGCGCCAGCAGCCTGGGGACTAGCGGGAGTCAGTTCTTC. It codes for CASSLGTSGSQFF. Full variable domain (missing parts from reference TRBV5-1 and TRBJ2-1): KAGVTQTPRYLIKTRGQQVTLSCSPISGHRSVSWYQQTPGQGLQFLFEYFSETQRNKGNFPGRFSGRQFSNSRSEMNVSTLELGDSALYLCASSLGTSGSQFFGPGTRLTVL.

The V and J genes are TRBV10-3 and TRBJ2-3; D is perhaps TRBD1 or TRBD2 (5 bases each). Germline loops: CDR1 ENHRY, CDR2 SYGVKD. V was pared by 4 bases and J by 3 bases, with 17 bases between. The CDR3 length is 16 residues. CDR3 nucleotide sequence: TGTGCCATCAGTGGAAGAGGGGATCCGGTGACAGATACGCAGTATTTT. Protein: CAISGRGDPVTDTQYF.

A word on this clone: The junction departs from germline at one end; a sequencing error may be responsible. The chain is built from TRBV9 and TRBJ2-5; 11 bases align to TRBD2. The CDR3 sequence is 14 residues long. CDR1 SGDLS and CDR2 YYNGEE come from the germline V gene. CDR3 region: CASSVGLAEDTQYF. DNA of the CDR3: TGTGCCAGCAGCGTGGGACTAGCGGAAGACACCCAGTACTTC.

The chain links TRBV5-1 to TRBJ1-1; D is possibly TRBD1 (5 bases). The germline V gene encodes CDR1 SGHRS and CDR2 YFSETQ. The length of the CDR3 is 17 residues. The V gene lost 3 bases and the J gene lost 0 bases, with 18 bases spanning the gap. The CDR3 nucleotides read TGCGCCAGCAGCTGGACCGACTCCGGGACGGTGAACACTGAAGCTTTCTTT. Its protein is CASSWTDSGTVNTEAFF.

The J gene is TRBJ1-2, the V gene TRBV6-6, with 9 bases aligning to TRBD1. Germline trimming cut 2 bases from V and 6 bases from J; bases unmatched to any gene: 7. The CDR3 extends over 15 amino acids. The germline CDR1 and CDR2 sequences are MNHNY and SVGAGI (reference sequence). The CDR3 nucleotides read TGTGCCAGCAGTTACGGGGCACAGGGGGCACATGGCTACACCTTC. Protein: CASSYGAQGAHGYTF.

J is TRBJ1-1 and V is TRBV9; D uncertain. Trimming left V 1 base short and J 0 bases short, with 10 bases between. The CDR3 covers 15 residues. Germline V lookup: CDR1 SGDLS, CDR2 YYNGEE. CDR3 residues: CASSVKQLMNTEAFF. The CDR3 DNA follows: TGTGCCAGCAGCGTAAAACAGCTTATGAACACTGAAGCTTTCTTT.

The V and J genes are TRBV7-9 and TRBJ2-7; 14 bases align to TRBD2. CDR1 SEHNR and CDR2 FQNEAQ come from the germline V gene (reference sequence). The CDR3 is 16 residues long. Trimming removed 5 bases from V and 7 bases from J; junction bases left unmatched: 10. In DNA, the CDR3 is TGTGCCAGCAGCCTAAGGACTAGCGGGAGGTCGGGAGAGCAGTACTTC. This gives the protein CASSLRTSGRSGEQYF.

The CDR3 DNA sequence: TGTGCCTCCAATGGCGGGACAGAAGCTTTCTTT. This codes for CASNGGTEAFF. The genes are TRBV19 and TRBJ1-1; weak D call: TRBD1 (6 bases). The V and J ends lost 11 bases and 8 bases respectively, with 15 bases between them. Germline V gives CDR1 LNHDA, CDR2 SQIVND (reference sequence). This CDR3 comprises 11 residues.

The rearrangement uses TRBV19 and TRBJ2-2; D gene uncertain. V lost 3 bases and J lost 4, with 12 bases in between. This CDR3 has 15 residues. Germline lookup yields CDR1 LNHDA and CDR2 SQIVND (reference sequence). The CDR3 loop is CASSIGPLSTGELFF. The DNA of the CDR3 is TGTGCCAGTAGTATCGGCCCCTTATCCACCGGGGAGCTGTTTTTT.

The chain is built from TRBV6-1 and TRBJ1-2; 9 nucleotides agree with TRBD1. The germline CDR1 and CDR2 sequences are MNHNS and SASEGT. This CDR3 is 13 amino acids long. The V gene end was trimmed by 6 bases and the J gene end by 7 bases; junction bases not matched to a gene: 6. As DNA, the CDR3 is TGTGCCAGCAGCTACCGGGACAGGGCTGGCTACACCTTC. Amino acid sequence: CASSYRDRAGYTF.

This sequence joins TRBV2 and TRBJ2-7, with a tentative D call TRBD2 (6 bases). Germline lookup yields CDR1 SNHLY and CDR2 FYNNEI. V was pared by 2 bases and J by 3 bases, with 14 bases between. The CDR3 totals 15 residues. The CDR3 here is CASSEQRGGHYEQYF. CDR3 sequence (DNA): TGTGCCAGCAGTGAACAAAGGGGAGGACACTACGAGCAGTACTTC.

The chain couples TRBV7-9 to TRBJ1-2; D is possibly TRBD1 (6 bases). The V gene's germline CDR1 is SEHNR and CDR2 FQNEAQ (reference sequence). This CDR3 is 18 amino acids long. With 1 base removed from V and 8 bases from J, the gap between germline ends came to 26 bases. The CDR3 coding sequence is TGTGCCAGCAGCTTAGGGGCGACCGGGACATTTACGACCCCGGGCTACACCTTC. As protein: CASSLGATGTFTTPGYTF.

The J gene is TRBJ1-2, the V gene TRBV5-6; D is undetermined. There are 14 residues in the CDR3. CDR1 and CDR2 from the germline V gene are SGHDT and YYEEEE. V was shortened by 5 bases and J by 2 bases, with 13 bases between the two germline ends. The DNA of the CDR3 is TGTGCCAGCAGTTTACCTGGAGGGAACTATGGCTACACCTTC. This gives the protein CASSLPGGNYGYTF.

The V and J genes are TRBV11-2 and TRBJ2-5; TRBD2 matches 9 bases. CDR1 is SGHAT, CDR2 FQNNGV, per germline. CDR3 length: 16 amino acids. The V gene end was trimmed by 1 base and the J gene end by 0 bases; junction bases not matched to a gene: 3. The CDR3 region is CASSLGVAGDQETQYF. The CDR3 DNA reads as TGTGCCAGCAGCTTAGGAGTAGCGGGAGACCAAGAGACCCAGTACTTC.

On this clone itself: A junction boundary mismatches the germline segment, possibly from a read error. The CDR3 DNA follows: TGTGCCAGCAGCTTATGGCGGGGCGAGGGCAATCAGCCCCAGCATTTT. Residues: CASSLWRGEGNQPQHF. This chain connects TRBV28 to TRBJ1-5; a possible D gene is TRBD1 (5 bases). The CDR3 has 16 amino acids. In germline, CDR1 is MDHEN, CDR2 SYDVKM.

The table lists this clone with a count of one. This chain links TRBV2 with TRBJ2-3; no clear D. The V gene's germline CDR1 is SNHLY and CDR2 FYNNEI. V was pared by 11 bases and J by 2 bases, with 5 bases between. The CDR3 length is 10 residues. The CDR3 sequence is CAANTDTQYF. The CDR3 coding sequence is TGTGCCGCAAACACAGATACGCAGTATTTT. Supplemented by reference TRBV2 and TRBJ2-3, the full variable domain reads EPEVTQTPSHQVTQMGQEVILRCVPISNHLYFYWYRQILGQKVEFLVSFYNNEISEKSEIFDDQFSVERPDGSNFTLKIRSTKLEDSAMYFCAANTDTQYFGPGTRLTVL.

J is TRBJ2-5 and V is TRBV15, with D possibly matching TRBD2 (6 bases). CDR1 is LNHNV and CDR2 is YYDKDF in the germline V gene (reference sequence). Trimming shortened V by 1 base and J by 1 base, and 13 bases separated the two germline ends. The CDR3 is 16 amino acids. For the CDR3, the DNA is TGTGCCACCAGCAGAGCGAGAGGGAGGCCCCAAGAGACCCAGTACTTC. This encodes CATSRARGRPQETQYF.

V is TRBV7-8 and J is TRBJ2-5; TRBD1 aligns across 7 bases. The CDR3 runs to 14 residues. Losses at the gene ends were 4 bases for V and 2 bases for J; bases not matched to a gene: 4. Germline CDR1 SGHVS, CDR2 FQNEAQ. The CDR3 protein is CASSSGTAQETQYF. The CDR3 DNA reads as TGTGCCAGCAGCTCAGGGACAGCTCAAGAGACCCAGTACTTC.

This sequence joins TRBV28 and TRBJ1-5; D call uncertain. The CDR3 is 15 residues long. V lost 5 bases to trimming and J lost 2 bases, with 13 bases between them. Germline CDR1 reads MDHEN; CDR2 reads SYDVKM. CDR3 in amino acids: CASSPPGRGNQPQHF. In nucleotides, the CDR3 is TGTGCCAGCAGTCCCCCGGGTCGAGGCAATCAGCCCCAGCATTTT.

The V gene is TRBV19, the J gene TRBJ2-1; D might be TRBD1 (6 bases). V was clipped by 8 bases and J by 8 bases, with 19 bases between them. The germline V gene has CDR1 LNHDA and CDR2 SQIVND (reference sequence). The CDR3 is made up of 14 amino acids. CDR3 nucleotide sequence: TGTGCCAGTTCCAGGACTCCGTACAGGGATGAGCAGTTCTTC. This encodes CASSRTPYRDEQFF.

V and J are TRBV28 and TRBJ2-1; 8 bases agree with TRBD2. The CDR3 loop spans 12 amino acids. Germline CDR1 reads MDHEN; CDR2 reads SYDVKM. The CDR3 loop reads CVTQEREIEQFF. The CDR3 DNA reads TGTGTCACCCAGGAGCGGGAGATTGAGCAGTTCTTC.

The rearrangement joins TRBV29-1 to TRBJ2-3; D uncertain. V was clipped by 8 bases and J by 3 bases, with 6 bases between them. The CDR3 sequence is 10 residues long. From germline, CDR1 is SQVTM and CDR2 ANQGSEA. This CDR3 is CSTLTDTQYF. The CDR3 nucleotides are TGCAGCACGCTTACAGATACGCAGTATTTT.